This T cell receptor (beta chain) originates from a study of post-analysis software for immune sequencing data (dated by TCRdb to the mid-2010s). For the study in its entirety: Relapsing-remitting, secondary progressive and progressive-relapsing multiple sclerosis were recorded as disease courses, and subtype annotation was lacking for some patients. The patient repertoires were set against around ten previously published healthy control repertoires from donors whose ages ranged from 6 to 25 years. A subset of samples was prepared in parallel using single-end sample barcoding, then pooled and co-amplified after Illumina adapter ligation. Broader findings and caveats from the paper: Direct clustering with F measure revealed strong co-clustering of samples prepared in the same batch, which led to a batch-effect correction. Significantly higher frequencies in patients than in controls were found for a handful of TRBV segments, including TRBV5-6, TRBV5-1 and TRBV20-1. Significantly lower normalized Chao1 diversity was found in multiple sclerosis patients than in controls, suggesting substantial peripheral T-cell clonal expansion. The control group was slightly older than the multiple sclerosis patient group.

TCR beta repertoires were profiled from peripheral blood of 10 to 15 young patients with multiple sclerosis to demonstrate the VDJtools post-analysis software. The multiple sclerosis patients were children and adolescents ranging in age from about 6 to 17 years. Points on this clonotype: It has no known antigen specificity. No base-level quality is on record; no much larger clone is a single base apart.

From cysteine to phenylalanine, the CDR3 is 14 amino acids long. Only the CDR3 DNA is retained, 42 bases long and in frame from the first base. V loses 4 bases at its end and J loses 5 bases; junction bases beyond the gene matches: 6. Per the germline V gene, SGHVS is the CDR1 and FQNEAQ is the CDR2. The method behind the library was PCR. TCRdb records Illumina HiSeq 2500 as the sequencer. Unique molecular identifiers were incorporated into TCR beta cDNA libraries to reduce PCR and sequencing biases. Every 1 to 10 million input T cells yielded approximately 500,000 cDNA molecules, meaning each molecule approximated one T cell. The same protocol used for the earlier healthy control dataset was applied to prepare and sequence the patient libraries. Within a given batch, samples were prepared together, multiplexed and sequenced on the same HiSeq lane. Under the source paper's analysis protocol: MIGEC handled the raw barcoded reads, throwing out single-read molecular identifier groups before consensus assembly and CDR3 extraction. VDJtools was used for post-analysis of the clonotype tables, and diversity was normalized by down-sampling every dataset to the size of the smallest sample. To correct batch-related cross-sample contamination, repertoire overlap clustering matched CDR3 amino acid sequences but not nucleotide sequences. TCRdb cleaned the public reads at Q25 with fastp, built clones with MiXCR and kept in-frame beta chains. Each entry is one CDR3 protein sequence, shown with its most common DNA and genes. These V and J calls derive from TCRdb rather than the authors' analysis. The sample yields around 770,000 distinct CDR3 sequences; around 42% were counted once. The ten biggest clones cover just under 5% of the sample.

This TCR was sampled from a girl aged 10 to 17 with multiple sclerosis. The specimen was blood. The chain is encoded by TRBV7-8 joined to TRBJ2-7; the junction holds 9 bases that match TRBD1. The CDR3: CASSSGQGINEQYF. The DNA is TGTGCCAGCAGCTCCGGACAGGGGATCAACGAGCAGTACTTC.